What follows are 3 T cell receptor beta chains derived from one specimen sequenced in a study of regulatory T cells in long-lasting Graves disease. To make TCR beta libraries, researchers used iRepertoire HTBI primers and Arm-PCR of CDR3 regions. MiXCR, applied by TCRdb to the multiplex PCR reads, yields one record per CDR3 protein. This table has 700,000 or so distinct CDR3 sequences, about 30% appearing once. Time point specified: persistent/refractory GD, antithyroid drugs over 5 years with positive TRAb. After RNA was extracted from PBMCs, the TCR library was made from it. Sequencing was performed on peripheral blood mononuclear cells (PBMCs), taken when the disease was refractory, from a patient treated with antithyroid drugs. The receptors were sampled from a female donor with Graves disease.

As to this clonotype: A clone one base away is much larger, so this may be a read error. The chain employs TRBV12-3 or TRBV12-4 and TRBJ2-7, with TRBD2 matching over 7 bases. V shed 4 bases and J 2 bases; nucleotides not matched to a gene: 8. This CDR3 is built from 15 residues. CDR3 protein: CASSSVASGAYEQYF. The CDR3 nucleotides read TGTGCCAGCAGTTCAGTGGCTAGCGGAGCCTACGAGCAGTACTTC.

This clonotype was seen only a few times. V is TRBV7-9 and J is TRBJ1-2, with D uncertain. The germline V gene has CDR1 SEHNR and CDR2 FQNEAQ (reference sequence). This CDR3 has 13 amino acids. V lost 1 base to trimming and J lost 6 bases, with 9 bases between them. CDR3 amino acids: CASSLVPSHGYTF. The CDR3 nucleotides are TGTGCCAGCAGCTTAGTCCCATCGCATGGCTACACCTTC. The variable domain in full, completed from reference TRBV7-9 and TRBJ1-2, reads DTGVSQNPRHKITKRGQNVTFRCDPISEHNRLYWYRQTLGQGPEFLTYFQNEAQLEKSRLLSDRFSAERPKGSFSTLEIQRTEQGDSAMYLCASSLVPSHGYTFGSGTRLTVV.

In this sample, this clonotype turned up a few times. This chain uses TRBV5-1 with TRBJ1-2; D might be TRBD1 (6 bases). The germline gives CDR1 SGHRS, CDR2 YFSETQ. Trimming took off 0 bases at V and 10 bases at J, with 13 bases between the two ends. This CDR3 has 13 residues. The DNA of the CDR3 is TGCGCCAGCAGCTTGGAGGGGGTTGAGATCTACACCTTC. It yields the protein CASSLEGVEIYTF.